This T cell receptor beta chain was sequenced for a study of T cell repertoires in cytomegalovirus infection. As for the study in general: Both CMV infection and a matching HLA type were indicated by public TCR beta signatures. General study findings and limits: Accumulated public TCR beta family frequency recognized individuals carrying CMV together with the relevant HLA. HLA-C-restricted, CMV-specific TCR beta clonotypes were dominant ex vivo.

This clonotype was detected ten times or more. Its antigen remains unidentified. MiXCR was run by TCRdb on the reads, yielding one entry per CDR3 protein. This sample carries 560,000 or so distinct CDR3 sequences, 15% to 20% of them seen once, and the ten largest clones take 24%. This clonotype was obtained from a human donor in good health (CMV status not recorded). Some clones in this sample may be carry-over from other donors' samples. Material for sequencing was CD8+ T cells from PBMCs.

The CDR3: CASSFSQAVGTGELFF. The CDR3, as DNA: TGTGCCAGCAGCTTTTCTCAAGCGGTCGGGACCGGGGAGCTGTTTTTT. The rearrangement joins TRBV11-3 to TRBJ2-2; D possibly corresponds to TRBD2 (5 bases). Germline V gene data show CDR1 as SGHNT and CDR2 as YENEEA. The germline V and J ends were trimmed by 3 bases and 5 bases, with 16 bases remaining between them. The CDR3 has 16 residues.